This T cell receptor (beta chain) was recovered during a study of T cells after yellow fever vaccination. Study background: Fractions of limited cellularity were prepared by means of SMART-Seq v4 Ultra Low Input.

Germline V gives CDR1 KGHSH, CDR2 LQKENI. With 3 bases removed from V and 9 bases from J, the gap between germline ends came to 15 bases. The CDR3 sequence is 13 residues long. TCRdb analysed the 5' RACE reads with MiXCR anew, one entry per CDR3 protein. The data show fewer than 150,000 distinct CDR3 sequences, 7.2% seen once. Sequenced material: CD4+ T cells sorted from PBMCs, taken about 49 days after the first yellow fever vaccination. The TCR originated in a man between 18 and 29 years old who received the YFV17D yellow fever vaccine. The gene calls are TRBV18 and TRBJ2-7, with D possibly matching TRBD1 (5 bases). CDR3 region: CASSPPVTVRQYV. For the CDR3, the DNA is TGTGCCAGCTCACCGCCTGTGACAGTTCGGCAGTACGTC.